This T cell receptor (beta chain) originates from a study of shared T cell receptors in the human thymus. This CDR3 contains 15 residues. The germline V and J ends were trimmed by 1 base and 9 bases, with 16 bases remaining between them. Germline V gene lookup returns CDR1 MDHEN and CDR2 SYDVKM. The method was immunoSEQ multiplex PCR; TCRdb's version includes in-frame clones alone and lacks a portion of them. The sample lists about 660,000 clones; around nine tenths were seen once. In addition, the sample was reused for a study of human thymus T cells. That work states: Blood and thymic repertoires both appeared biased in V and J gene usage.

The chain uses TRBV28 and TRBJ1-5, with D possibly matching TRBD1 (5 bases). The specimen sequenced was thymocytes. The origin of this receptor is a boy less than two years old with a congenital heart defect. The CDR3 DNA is TGTGCCAGCAGTTTATCGGCAGGGAGGCGTCCGCCCCAGCATTTT. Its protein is CASSLSAGRRPPQHF.